This record looks at one T cell receptor (beta chain) sequence and its context. Its antigen is currently not known. Base qualities are not provided; no much larger clone lies one nucleotide away. This sample is drawn from a study of blood T cell repertoires in COVID-19 (dated by TCRdb to about 2020). With regard to the full study: Collaborator samples came from the United States, Italy and Spain and covered acute and convalescent phases of COVID-19. The prospective study material was composed of cDNA or gDNA derived from T cells, B-cell-depleted T cells, or PBMCs. Deeply sampled blood TCRbeta repertoires from subjects exposed to, actively infected with, or recovered from COVID-19 were included in the dataset. The repertoires were made available in a free public database intended to serve as a resource for research on the immune response to SARS-CoV-2. The samples were drawn from two sources: the first 160 participants of the ongoing ImmuneRACE study, and 1,254 subjects contributed by 6 global collaborators. Sample metadata almost always included a de-identified subject ID, COVID-19 status, age in years and sex. Where HLA class I and class II types were available, the types were taken from metadata supplied by the sample provider, not from assay-based typing.

TCRbeta CDR3 regions were amplified from genomic DNA using the immunoSEQ Assay, a bias-controlled multiplex PCR. As for the original processing: The number of nucleated cells in each sample was estimated by amplification of reference gene primers within the assay. To quantify the absolute abundance of each unique TCRbeta CDR3 rearrangement, sequence reads were collapsed and filtered. For each sample, productive Simpson clonality was calculated by taking the square root of Simpson's diversity index across productive rearrangements. In TCRdb, the immuneACCESS table is reduced to in-frame sequences with V and J assigned. These tables do not hold every clone; where another copy was compared, an unresolved V gene accounts for under half, and the others remain unexplained. The V and J calls and clone size come from that table; D and trimming were worked out from the DNA. The table for this sample lists about 300,000 clones; approximately 86% of them were counted only once. 1% to 1.5% of the sample comes from the top ten.

From V the trimming removes 5 bases and from J it removes 5 bases, while the gene matches leave 11 bases of the junction unaccounted for. Counted from cysteine to phenylalanine, this CDR3 has 16 amino acids. CDR3 DNA is the only sequence kept; it has 48 bases, read in frame from the first base. CDR1 SEHNR and CDR2 FQNEAQ were looked up in the germline V gene (reference sequence). Whole blood was collected in K2EDTA tubes by collaborating institutions according to the institutions' own protocols. For TCRbeta analysis, collaborators shipped samples in one of three forms: frozen whole blood, isolated PBMCs, or DNA extracted from either of those sample types. Beyond this particular receptor, the publication reports: How much clinical and demographic metadata was included differed by source and by participant, and the metadata was provided uncurated.

The sequence came from a man between 65 and 79 years old with acute or convalescent COVID-19. This chain is built from TRBV7-9 and TRBJ2-2; 7 of the junction bases match TRBD1. What was sequenced was peripheral blood. Here is the DNA: TGTGCCAGCAGCCACCTGGGGACAGTCCTTACCGGGGAGCTGTTTTTT. This yields the protein CASSHLGTVLTGELFF.